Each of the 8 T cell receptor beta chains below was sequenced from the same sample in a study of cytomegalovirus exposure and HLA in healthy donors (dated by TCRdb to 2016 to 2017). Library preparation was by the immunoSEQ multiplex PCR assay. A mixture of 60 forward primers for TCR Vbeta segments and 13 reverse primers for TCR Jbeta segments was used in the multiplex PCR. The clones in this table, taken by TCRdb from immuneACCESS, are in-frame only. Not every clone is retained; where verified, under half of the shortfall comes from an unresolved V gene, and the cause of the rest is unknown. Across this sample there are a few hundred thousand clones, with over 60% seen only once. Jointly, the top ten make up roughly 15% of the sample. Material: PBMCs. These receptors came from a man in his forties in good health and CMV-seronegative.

CDR3 sequence: CASSYGGSTYEQYF. The CDR3 DNA reads as TGTGCCAGCAGTTACGGAGGTTCCACCTACGAGCAGTACTTC. J is TRBJ2-7 and V is TRBV6-5, with a possible D match to TRBD2 (5 bases). Deletions cut 2 bases from V and 2 bases from J, with 10 bases between. Looked up from germline, CDR1 is MNHEY and CDR2 is SVGAGI. The CDR3 runs to 14 residues.

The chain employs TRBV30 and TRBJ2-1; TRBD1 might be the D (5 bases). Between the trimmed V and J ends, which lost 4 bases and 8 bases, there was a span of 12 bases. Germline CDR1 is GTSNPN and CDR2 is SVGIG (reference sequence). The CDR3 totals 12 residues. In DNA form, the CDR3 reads TGTGCCTGGAATGCAGGGAACTATGAGCAGTTCTTC. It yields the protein CAWNAGNYEQFF. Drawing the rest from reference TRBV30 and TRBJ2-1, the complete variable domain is SQTIHQWPATLVQPVGSPLSLECTVEGTSNPNLYWYRQAAGRGLQLLFYSVGIGQISSEVPQNLSASRPQDRQFILSSKKLLLSDSGFYLCAWNAGNYEQFFGPGTRLTVL.

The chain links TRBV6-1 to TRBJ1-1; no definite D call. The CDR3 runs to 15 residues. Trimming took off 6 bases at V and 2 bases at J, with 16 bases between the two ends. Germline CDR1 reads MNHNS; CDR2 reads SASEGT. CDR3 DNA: TGTGCCAGCAGCAAAAGCACCTACCTAAACACTGAAGCTTTCTTT. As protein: CASSKSTYLNTEAFF.

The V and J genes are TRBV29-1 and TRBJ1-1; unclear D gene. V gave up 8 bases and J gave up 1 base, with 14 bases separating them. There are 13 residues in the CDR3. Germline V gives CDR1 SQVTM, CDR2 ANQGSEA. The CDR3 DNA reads TGCAGCTCTGGGTTAAGAGGGAACACTGAAGCTTTCTTT. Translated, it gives CSSGLRGNTEAFF.

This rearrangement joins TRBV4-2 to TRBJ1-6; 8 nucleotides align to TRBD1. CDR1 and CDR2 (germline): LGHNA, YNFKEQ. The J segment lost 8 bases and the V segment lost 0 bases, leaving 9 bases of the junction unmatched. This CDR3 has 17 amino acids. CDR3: CASSQDLAGGPDSPLHF. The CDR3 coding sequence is TGTGCCAGCAGCCAAGATCTGGCAGGGGGCCCGGATTCACCCCTCCACTTT.

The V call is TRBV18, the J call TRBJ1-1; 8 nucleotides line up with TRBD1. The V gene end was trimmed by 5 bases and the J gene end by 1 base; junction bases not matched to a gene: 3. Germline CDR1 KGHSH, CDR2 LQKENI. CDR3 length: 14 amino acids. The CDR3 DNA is TGTGCCAGCTCAGCCGGGACAGGGAACACTGAAGCTTTCTTT. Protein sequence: CASSAGTGNTEAFF.

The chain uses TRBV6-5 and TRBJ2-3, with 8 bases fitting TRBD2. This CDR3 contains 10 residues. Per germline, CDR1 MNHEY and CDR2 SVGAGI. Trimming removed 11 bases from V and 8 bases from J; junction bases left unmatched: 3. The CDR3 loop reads CAAGGGTQYF. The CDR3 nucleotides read TGTGCCGCGGGGGGAGGTACGCAGTATTTT.

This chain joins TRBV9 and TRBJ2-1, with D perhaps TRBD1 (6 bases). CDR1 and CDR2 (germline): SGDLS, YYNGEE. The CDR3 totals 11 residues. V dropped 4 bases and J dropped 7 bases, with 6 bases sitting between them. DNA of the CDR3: TGTGCCAGCAGCCAGGGGAATGAGCAGTTCTTC. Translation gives CASSQGNEQFF.